These 23 T cell receptor beta chains were all obtained from the same sample, sequenced in a study of T and B cells in COVID-19 patients. TRB rearrangements were amplified by multiplex PCR with BIOMED2 TRB-A/B primers. TCRdb processed the multiplex PCR reads anew with MiXCR; each CDR3 protein has one entry. The sample holds over 15,000 distinct CDR3 sequences, roughly 28% seen once. Each TRB amplification used about 250-550 ng of genomic DNA from blood. Sequencing was done on a sample of blood. These receptors came from a human donor who had recovered from COVID-19.

The chain has TRBV6-5 and TRBJ2-3, with 15 nucleotides matching TRBD2. After removal of 0 bases from V and 0 bases from J, the junction contained 7 bases not matched to a gene. This CDR3 is 20 amino acids long. CDR1 is MNHEY, CDR2 SVGAGI, per germline. CDR3: CASSYSPGLAGGPSTDTQYF. CDR3 bases: TGTGCCAGCAGTTACTCACCCGGACTAGCGGGGGGGCCGAGCACAGATACGCAGTATTTT.

This chain connects TRBV24-1 to TRBJ2-2; the D gene is possibly TRBD2 (6 bases). V was pared by 3 bases and J by 5 bases, with 15 bases between. The germline V gene has CDR1 KGHDR and CDR2 SFDVKD. The CDR3 has 16 amino acids. CDR3 sequence (DNA): TGTGCCACCAGTGATCCAAGGAACGGAGGGACCGGGGAGCTGTTTTTT. It specifies CATSDPRNGGTGELFF.

CDR3 coding DNA: TGTGCTAGTGGTCCCGGGGGGAGCTCCTACAATGAGCAGTTCTTC. Its translation: CASGPGGSSYNEQFF. This sequence joins TRBV12-5 and TRBJ2-1; 7 positions agree with TRBD2. With V trimmed by 5 bases and J by 0 bases, 4 bases remained unmatched. The CDR3 is made up of 15 amino acids. Per the germline V gene, CDR1 is LGHNT and CDR2 is FRNRAP.

The rearrangement joins TRBV6-2 or TRBV6-3 to TRBJ1-1, with 7 bases identical to TRBD1. Losses at the gene ends were 6 bases for V and 4 bases for J; bases not matched to a gene: 23. There are 19 residues in the CDR3. Germline lookup yields CDR1 MNHEY and CDR2 SVGEGT. The CDR3 protein is CASSFLASGVGQPFTEAFF. CDR3 in DNA: TGTGCCAGCAGCTTTCTCGCGAGCGGGGTGGGACAGCCATTCACTGAAGCTTTCTTT.

This clonotype was counted only a few times. The chain has TRBV6-5 and TRBJ1-6; D gene unclear. The germline V and J ends were trimmed by 1 base and 0 bases, with 13 bases remaining between them. The germline V gene encodes CDR1 MNHEY and CDR2 SVGAGI. The length of the CDR3 is 18 residues. The CDR3 is CASSYWVRESSYNSPLHF. Written as DNA, the CDR3 is TGTGCCAGCAGTTACTGGGTACGGGAGAGCTCCTATAATTCACCCCTCCACTTT.

The chain couples TRBV20-1 to TRBJ2-3, with 10 bases lining up with TRBD2. The CDR3 extends over 15 amino acids. From germline, CDR1 is DFQATT and CDR2 SNEGSKA (reference sequence). The V gene end was trimmed by 6 bases and the J gene end by 9 bases; junction bases not matched to a gene: 15. DNA of the CDR3: TGCAGTGCAGACCCTAGCGGGGGTACCTCGACCACGCAGTATTTT. Its protein is CSADPSGGTSTTQYF.

In its sample, this clonotype is medium-sized. The V and J genes are TRBV19 and TRBJ2-1; D uncertain. The germline V and J ends were trimmed by 6 bases and 0 bases, with 12 bases remaining between them. CDR1 is LNHDA, CDR2 SQIVND, per germline (reference sequence). The CDR3 extends over 15 amino acids. The CDR3, as DNA: TGTGCCAGTAGCTCAACATCAGCCTCCTACAATGAGCAGTTCTTC. Translation: CASSSTSASYNEQFF.

The rearrangement uses TRBV7-6 and TRBJ1-4; D may be TRBD1 (5 bases). V shed 1 base and J shed 2 bases, with 8 bases lying between them. The CDR3 is 15 residues long. The germline V gene has CDR1 SGHVS and CDR2 FNYEAQ. CDR3 residues: CASSLVWDTNEKLFF. CDR3 sequence (DNA): TGTGCCAGCAGCTTAGTTTGGGACACTAATGAAAAACTGTTTTTT.

The V and J genes are TRBV5-4 and TRBJ2-5; weak D call: TRBD1 (7 bases). Trimming cost V 5 bases and J 2 bases, with 16 bases left between them. Germline V gene sequence: CDR1 SGHNT, CDR2 YYREEE (reference sequence). The CDR3 length is 15 residues. In nucleotides, the CDR3 is TGTGCCAGCAGTTTCGGGGGACAGTCTCAAGAGACCCAGTACTTC. Its translation: CASSFGGQSQETQYF.

The chain recombines TRBV12-3 or TRBV12-4 with TRBJ2-7; D call uncertain. The CDR3 is made up of 13 amino acids. With 3 bases removed from V and 1 base from J, the gap between germline ends came to 7 bases. DNA for the CDR3: TGTGCCAGCAGTTTCGGGTCTTCCTACGAGCAGTACTTC. Translated: CASSFGSSYEQYF.

This clonotype was counted between two and nine times. V gene TRBV18 combines with J gene TRBJ1-1; D gene uncertain. The CDR3 has 13 amino acids. Deletions cut 3 bases from V and 1 base from J, with 6 bases between. CDR1 is KGHSH, CDR2 LQKENI, per germline. The CDR3 DNA follows: TGTGCCAGCTCACCGGGAGGGAACACTGAAGCTTTCTTT. It codes for CASSPGGNTEAFF.

This sequence joins TRBV27 and TRBJ2-2; the match to TRBD1 covers 11 bases. Germline V lookup: CDR1 MNHEY, CDR2 SMNVEV (reference sequence). The CDR3 covers 15 residues. V dropped 4 bases and J dropped 3; count of bases not matched to a gene: 1. The CDR3 DNA reads TGTGCCAGCAGTTGGACAGGGGGCTACACCGGGGAGCTGTTTTTT. Residues: CASSWTGGYTGELFF.

This chain joins TRBV27 and TRBJ1-1; D remains unclear. V dropped 6 bases and J dropped 1 base, with 9 bases sitting between them. The CDR3 totals 13 residues. The V gene's germline CDR1 is MNHEY and CDR2 SMNVEV (reference sequence). The DNA of the CDR3 is TGTGCCAGCAGACCGGGAGGGAACACTGAAGCTTTCTTT. Protein product: CASRPGGNTEAFF.

This clonotype is termed medium-sized. The chain has TRBV19 and TRBJ2-2, with 7 bases that match TRBD1. With V trimmed by 6 bases and J by 0 bases, 10 bases remained unmatched. This CDR3 is 17 amino acids long. Germline CDR1 reads LNHDA; CDR2 reads SQIVND (reference sequence). The CDR3 DNA reads TGTGCCAGTAGCCGACACACAGGGGCCCCGAACACCGGGGAGCTGTTTTTT. The encoded protein is CASSRHTGAPNTGELFF.

By proportion, this clonotype is medium-sized (0.01 to 0.1%). V and J are TRBV29-1 and TRBJ2-1, with TRBD1 matching 10 bases. The CDR3 spans 15 residues. V shed 3 bases and J 6 bases; nucleotides not matched to a gene: 8. Per the germline V gene, CDR1 is SQVTM and CDR2 is ANQGSEA. The CDR3: CSVDPGQGVRNEQFF. CDR3 sequence (DNA): TGCAGCGTTGACCCCGGACAGGGGGTCCGCAATGAGCAGTTCTTC.

This clonotype is termed medium-sized. The V call is TRBV6-5, the J call TRBJ2-5; the match to TRBD1 covers 10 bases. Looked up from germline, CDR1 is MNHEY and CDR2 is SVGAGI. Trimming at V came to 5 bases and at J to 5 bases, leaving 8 bases not matched to a gene. This CDR3 has 15 residues. CDR3 sequence: CASSRDRGGRETQYF. The DNA of the CDR3 is TGTGCCAGCAGTCGGGACAGGGGTGGGAGGGAGACCCAGTACTTC.

The chain has TRBV10-3 and TRBJ2-1; D may correspond to TRBD1 or TRBD2 (7 bases each). The V end was cut by 7 bases, the J end by 7 bases, with 20 bases between. CDR3 length: 15 residues. Per the germline V gene, CDR1 is ENHRY and CDR2 is SYGVKD. CDR3: CAINPQGPAGNEQFF. CDR3 nucleotides: TGTGCCATCAATCCACAGGGGCCAGCGGGGAATGAGCAGTTCTTC.

The table lists this clonotype with a few counts. The rearrangement joins TRBV4-3 to TRBJ2-2, with D possibly TRBD1 on 5 matching bases. Germline CDR1 and CDR2: LGHNA and YSLEER. CDR3 length equals 14 residues. V was cut by 6 bases and J by 2 bases, with 10 bases left in between. CDR3 region: CASRSQGNTGELFF. The CDR3 DNA follows: TGCGCCAGCAGGTCTCAGGGAAACACCGGGGAGCTGTTTTTT.

V is TRBV7-2 and J is TRBJ1-4; unclear D gene. Germline-derived CDR1 and CDR2 are SGHTA and FQGNSA. The CDR3 has 15 amino acids. Trimming took off 3 bases at V and 5 bases at J, with 13 bases between the two ends. CDR3 protein: CASSFSGIRNEKLFF. In DNA, the CDR3 is TGTGCCAGCAGCTTTAGCGGGATCAGGAATGAAAAACTGTTTTTT.

The gene calls are TRBV7-2 and TRBJ2-7, with 8 nucleotides matching TRBD1. Germline V gives CDR1 SGHTA, CDR2 FQGNSA. Trimming took 3 bases from V and 2 from J; bases not matched to a gene: 6. The CDR3 length is 15 residues. DNA for the CDR3: TGTGCCAGCAGCTTGGACAGGGACACAACCTACGAGCAGTACTTC. Encoded protein: CASSLDRDTTYEQYF. Complete variable domain (other parts from reference TRBV7-2 and TRBJ2-7): GAGVSQSPSNKVTEKGKDVELRCDPISGHTALYWYRQSLGQGLEFLIYFQGNSAPDKSGLPSDRFSAERTGGSVSTLTIQRTQQEDSAVYLCASSLDRDTTYEQYFGPGTRLTVT.

The rearrangement links TRBV6-2 or TRBV6-3 to TRBJ2-1; 8 bases line up with TRBD2. CDR3 length: 18 residues. The V segment lost 2 bases and the J segment 4 bases; nucleotides outside the gene matches: 13. The germline CDR1 and CDR2 sequences are MNHEY and SVGEGT. CDR3 DNA sequence: TGTGCCAGCAGTTACCCGGGTATGCGGGGGGAGAAATACAATGAGCAGTTCTTC. Its translation is CASSYPGMRGEKYNEQFF.

This chain joins TRBV18 and TRBJ1-3; D remains ambiguous. The CDR3 loop spans 17 amino acids. Trimming cost V 0 bases and J 0 bases, with 12 bases left between them. Germline V CDR1 and CDR2: KGHSH, LQKENI. Here the CDR3 reads CASSPPGRGSSGNTIYF. Here the CDR3 DNA reads TGTGCCAGCTCACCACCGGGTCGAGGGAGCTCTGGAAACACCATATATTTT.

By sample share, this clonotype is medium-sized. The gene calls are TRBV12-3 or TRBV12-4 and TRBJ2-7; D remains unclear. CDR3 size: 11 residues. Trimming left V 6 bases short and J 1 base short, with 4 bases between. For the CDR3, the DNA is TGTGCCAGCAGAGCGTCCTACGAGCAGTACTTC. Protein sequence: CASRASYEQYF.